Reported below is one T cell receptor beta chain. What it binds is not known. Trimming left V 6 bases short and J 0 bases short, with 11 bases between. Per the germline V gene, CDR1 is SGHAT and CDR2 is FQNNGV. CDR3 length: 14 residues. The data were obtained in a study of T cells after posttransplantation cyclophosphamide. General study results and limits: After PTCy, TRB diversity resembled that of CNI/methotrexate controls.

Only in-frame clones appear in the TCRdb table, and some are missing; sequencing was by immunoSEQ multiplex PCR. The table lists around 50,000 clones, about 90% of them singletons. On the day of bone marrow donation, the related graft donor provided peripheral blood. The sample consisted of PBMCs. This rearrangement joins TRBV11-2 to TRBJ1-2; D possibly corresponds to TRBD1 (5 bases). The sequence was obtained from a woman aged 50 to 60 in good health and a related stem cell transplant donor. CDR3 region: CASSAGGTNYGYTF. CDR3 nucleotide sequence: TGTGCCAGCAGTGCCGGGGGTACTAACTATGGCTACACCTTC.